One TCR beta chain is described in this entry. What it binds is not known. This specimen comes from a study of CD8 T cells in ankylosing spondylitis. Study-level findings and limits: Among TCR beta sequences, a motif of eight or nine highly homologous variants appeared characteristic of ankylosing spondylitis blood. Earlier work had already found some motif variants in reactive arthritis synovial fluid and blood. Disease-linked clones reportedly concentrated significantly in matched ankylosing spondylitis synovial fluid. Disease-linked clones bore a CD8+ phenotype and were relatively rare in peripheral blood.

Germline loops: CDR1 LGHNA, CDR2 YNFKEQ. Unmatched junction bases numbered 5, after V lost 0 bases and J lost 2 bases. The CDR3 is 16 amino acids. The authors made TCR beta libraries by quantitative 5'-RACE with molecular barcodes. TCRdb reanalysed the 5' RACE reads using MiXCR and keeps one entry per CDR3 protein. The table has under 150,000 distinct CDR3 sequences, about 15% seen once; the top ten hold about 30%. The sequence was obtained from a male donor with ankylosing spondylitis. Sequencing was carried out using blood, either unsorted or a sorted T cell fraction (not recorded which). The chain has TRBV4-2 and TRBJ2-5, with 8 bases fitting TRBD2. The CDR3 here is CASSQEFGRGQETQYF. CDR3 coding DNA: TGTGCCAGCAGCCAAGAGTTCGGGAGGGGACAAGAGACCCAGTACTTC.